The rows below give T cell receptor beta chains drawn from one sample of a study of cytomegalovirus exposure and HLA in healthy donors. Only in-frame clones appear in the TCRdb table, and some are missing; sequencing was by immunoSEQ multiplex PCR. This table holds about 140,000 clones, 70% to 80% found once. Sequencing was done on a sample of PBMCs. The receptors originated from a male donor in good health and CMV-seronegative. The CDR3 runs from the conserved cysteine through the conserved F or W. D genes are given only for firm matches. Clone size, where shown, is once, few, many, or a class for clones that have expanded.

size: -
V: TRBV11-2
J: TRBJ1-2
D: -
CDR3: CASSLDWANYGYTF
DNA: TGTGCCAGCAGCTTAGATTGGGCCAACTATGGCTACACCTTC

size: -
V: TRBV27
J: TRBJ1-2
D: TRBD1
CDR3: CASSLSIMDRVGYTF
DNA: TGTGCCAGCAGTTTATCGATAATGGACAGGGTGGGCTACACCTTC

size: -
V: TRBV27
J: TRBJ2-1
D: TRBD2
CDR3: CASSPLSGSGNEQFF
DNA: TGTGCCAGCAGCCCGCTAAGCGGGAGCGGCAATGAGCAGTTCTTC

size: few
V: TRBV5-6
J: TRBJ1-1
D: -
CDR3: CASSFGSGNTEAFF
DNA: TGTGCCAGCAGCTTTGGCTCTGGGAACACTGAAGCTTTCTTT

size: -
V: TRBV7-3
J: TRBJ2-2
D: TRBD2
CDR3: CASSLRGTLELAGSGELFF
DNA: TGTGCCAGCAGCTTGCGGGGGACCCTGGAACTAGCGGGGTCCGGGGAGCTGTTTTTT

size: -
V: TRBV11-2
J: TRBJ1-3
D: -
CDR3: CASRGLRTEDSGNTIYF
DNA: TGTGCCAGCAGAGGCCTCAGGACTGAAGACTCTGGAAACACCATATATTTT

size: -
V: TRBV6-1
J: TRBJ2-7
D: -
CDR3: CASSHSSEQYF
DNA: TGTGCCAGCAGCCACTCGAGCGAGCAGTACTTC

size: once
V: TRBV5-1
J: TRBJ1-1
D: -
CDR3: CASSHQSRRDTEAFF
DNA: TGCGCCAGCAGCCACCAGTCCCGGAGGGACACTGAAGCTTTCTTT

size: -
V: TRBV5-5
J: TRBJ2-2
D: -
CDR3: CASSLRGITTQTGELFF
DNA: TGTGCCAGCAGCTTGAGGGGGATTACTACACAGACCGGGGAGCTGTTTTTT

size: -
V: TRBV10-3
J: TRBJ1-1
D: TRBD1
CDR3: CAISVRQGATEAFF
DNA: TGTGCCATCAGTGTGCGGCAGGGGGCAACTGAAGCTTTCTTT

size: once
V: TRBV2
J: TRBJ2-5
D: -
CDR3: CASSESGVPARTQYF
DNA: TGTGCCAGCAGTGAATCAGGGGTACCCGCCAGGACCCAGTACTTC

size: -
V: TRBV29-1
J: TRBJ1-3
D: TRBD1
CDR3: CSVQQGARNTIYF
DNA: TGCAGCGTCCAACAGGGGGCCCGGAACACCATATATTTT

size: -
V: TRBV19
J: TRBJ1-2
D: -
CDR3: CASSSAVMKGYTF
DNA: TGTGCCAGTAGTTCTGCGGTCATGAAAGGCTACACCTTC

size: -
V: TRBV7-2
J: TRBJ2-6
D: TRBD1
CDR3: CASSAGTGNPGANVLTF
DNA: TGTGCCAGCAGCGCCGGGACAGGGAACCCTGGGGCCAACGTCCTGACTTTC

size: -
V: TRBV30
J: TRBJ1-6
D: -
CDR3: CAWSVGGLSPLHF
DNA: TGTGCCTGGAGTGTCGGGGGGCTTTCACCCCTCCACTTT

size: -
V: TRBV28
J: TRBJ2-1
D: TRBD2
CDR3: CASSLSSGGGEQFF
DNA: TGTGCCAGCAGCCTATCCAGCGGGGGAGGCGAGCAGTTCTTC

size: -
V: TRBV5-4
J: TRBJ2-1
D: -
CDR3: CASSYNGVSSYNEQFF
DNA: TGTGCCAGCAGCTATAACGGGGTTAGCTCCTACAATGAGCAGTTCTTC

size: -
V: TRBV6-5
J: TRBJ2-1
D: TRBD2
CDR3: CASSYSGGRGSEEQFF
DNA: TGTGCCAGCAGTTATTCCGGCGGGCGGGGGTCGGAGGAGCAGTTCTTC

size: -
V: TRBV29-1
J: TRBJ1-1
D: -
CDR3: CSGEGGNTEAFF
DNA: TGCAGCGGTGAGGGGGGGAACACTGAAGCTTTCTTT

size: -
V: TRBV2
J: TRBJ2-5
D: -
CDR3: CASAGRTARWETQYF
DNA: TGTGCCAGCGCCGGTCGGACAGCCCGGTGGGAGACCCAGTACTTC

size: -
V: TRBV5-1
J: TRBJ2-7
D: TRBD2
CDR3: CASSLVLAGGEEQYF
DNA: TGCGCCAGCAGCTTGGTCCTAGCGGGGGGTGAGGAGCAGTACTTC

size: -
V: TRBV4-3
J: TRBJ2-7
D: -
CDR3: CASSTIRGPYEQYF
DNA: TGCGCCAGCAGTACCATCCGGGGTCCCTACGAGCAGTACTTC

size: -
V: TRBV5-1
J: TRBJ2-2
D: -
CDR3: CASSLGLGTGELFF
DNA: TGCGCCAGCAGCTTGGGCCTCGGCACCGGGGAGCTGTTTTTT

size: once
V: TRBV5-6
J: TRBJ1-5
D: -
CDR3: CASSVRGRGGNQPQHF
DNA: TGTGCCAGCAGCGTCAGGGGCCGGGGTGGGAATCAGCCCCAGCATTTT

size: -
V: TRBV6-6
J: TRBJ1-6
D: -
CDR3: CASSPWSPAGSPLHF
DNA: TGTGCCAGCAGCCCCTGGAGCCCGGCGGGATCACCCCTCCACTTT

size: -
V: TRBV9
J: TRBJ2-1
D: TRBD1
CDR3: CASSVGGDRGYNEQFF
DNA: TGTGCCAGCAGCGTAGGTGGGGACAGGGGGTACAATGAGCAGTTCTTC

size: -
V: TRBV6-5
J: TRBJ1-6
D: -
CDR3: CASSPGYNSPLHF
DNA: TGTGCCAGCAGTCCAGGCTATAATTCACCCCTCCACTTT

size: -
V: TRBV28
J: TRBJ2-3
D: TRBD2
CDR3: CASSLAGGPDTQYF
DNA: TGTGCCAGCAGCTTAGCGGGGGGGCCGGATACGCAGTATTTT

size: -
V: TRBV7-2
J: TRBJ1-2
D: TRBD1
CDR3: CASSPGTVSNYGYTF
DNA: TGTGCCAGCAGCCCAGGGACAGTCTCTAACTATGGCTACACCTTC

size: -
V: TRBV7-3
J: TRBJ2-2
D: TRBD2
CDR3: CASSFSGGATGELFF
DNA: TGTGCCAGCAGCTTTAGCGGGGGGGCCACCGGGGAGCTGTTTTTT

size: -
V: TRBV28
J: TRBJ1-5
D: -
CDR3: CASSGGIGNQPQHF
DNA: TGTGCCAGCAGTGGGGGCATCGGAAATCAGCCCCAGCATTTT

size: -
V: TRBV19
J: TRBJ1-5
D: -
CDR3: CASSIDPGRGNQPQHF
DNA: TGTGCCAGTAGTATAGATCCAGGAAGGGGGAATCAGCCCCAGCATTTT

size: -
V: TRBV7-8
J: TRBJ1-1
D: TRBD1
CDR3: CASSAGQGSGTEAFF
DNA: TGTGCCAGCAGCGCCGGACAGGGGTCAGGGACTGAAGCTTTCTTT

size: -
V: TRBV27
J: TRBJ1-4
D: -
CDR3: CVSSFGGLGEKLFF
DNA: TGTGTCAGCAGTTTCGGGGGGCTTGGTGAAAAACTGTTTTTT

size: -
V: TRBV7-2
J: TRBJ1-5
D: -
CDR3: CASSLLVEQPQHF
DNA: TGTGCCAGCAGCTTATTGGTGGAGCAGCCCCAGCATTTT

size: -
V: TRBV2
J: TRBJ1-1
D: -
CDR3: CASSGLRGFTEAFF
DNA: TGTGCCAGCAGTGGCCTAAGGGGTTTTACTGAAGCTTTCTTT

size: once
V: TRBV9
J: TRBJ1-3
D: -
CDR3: CASSGQVNSLSGNTIYF
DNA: TGTGCCAGCAGCGGACAGGTAAACTCTCTCTCGGGAAACACCATATATTTT

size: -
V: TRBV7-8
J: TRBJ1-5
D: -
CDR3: CASGDYLQGSGNQPQHF
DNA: TGTGCCAGCGGAGACTACTTACAGGGTTCGGGCAATCAGCCCCAGCATTTT

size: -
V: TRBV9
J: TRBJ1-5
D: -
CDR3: CASSVGGVGQPQHF
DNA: TGTGCCAGCAGCGTGGGGGGGGTGGGTCAGCCCCAGCATTTT

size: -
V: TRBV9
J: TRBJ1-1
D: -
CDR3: CASSVRQNTEAFF
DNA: TGTGCCAGCAGCGTAAGACAGAACACTGAAGCTTTCTTT

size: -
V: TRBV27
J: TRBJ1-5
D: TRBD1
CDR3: CASSPGTGGQPQHF
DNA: TGTGCCAGCAGCCCAGGGACAGGTGGTCAGCCCCAGCATTTT

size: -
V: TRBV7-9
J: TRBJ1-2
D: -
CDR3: CASSFESQGPNYGYTF
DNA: TGTGCCAGCAGCTTCGAGTCGCAGGGCCCTAACTATGGCTACACCTTC